The 30 T cell receptor beta chains in this list originate from one sample, sequenced in a study of CD8+CD57+ T cells in acquired aplastic anemia. The authors sequenced patients whose flow cytometry had shown CD8+CD57+ cell expansion. CDR3 and TCR beta VDJ profiling relied on a genomic DNA template. TCRdb re-analysed the reads in MiXCR, keeping a single row per CDR3 protein. The data show approximately 180,000 distinct CDR3 sequences, around 60% seen once. The sample was sorted CD4+, CD8+, or CD8+CD57+ T cells (not recorded which) from PBMCs. All receptors derive from a human donor with aplastic anemia.

The chain uses TRBV10-3 and TRBJ2-7; possibly TRBD2 for D (6 bases). The CDR3 extends over 14 amino acids. V was shortened by 3 bases and J by 2 bases, with 11 bases between the two germline ends. CDR1 is ENHRY and CDR2 is SYGVKD in the germline V gene. CDR3 sequence (DNA): TGTGCCATCAGTGATCCGGGGAGGACCTACGAGCAGTACTTC. It specifies CAISDPGRTYEQYF.

J is TRBJ2-1 and V is TRBV20-1; 10 bases agree with TRBD2. This CDR3 is built from 15 residues. The germline CDR1 and CDR2 sequences are DFQATT and SNEGSKA (reference sequence). V trimming: 4 bases; J trimming: 0 bases; junction bases outside the gene matches: 3. The CDR3 DNA reads as TGCAGTGCTACCGGACTAGCGGACTCCTACAATGAGCAGTTCTTC. This sequence encodes CSATGLADSYNEQFF.

This clonotype appeared a few times. The chain has TRBV7-9 and TRBJ2-7; D remains unclear. Trimming removed 1 base at V and 7 bases at J, with 8 bases between. Germline assignment: CDR1 SEHNR and CDR2 FQNEAQ (reference sequence). The CDR3 spans 12 residues. CDR3 region: CASSLGAAEQYF. The DNA of the CDR3 is TGTGCCAGCAGCTTAGGCGCTGCGGAGCAGTACTTC.

This clonotype was seen more than once but under ten times. A much more abundant neighbour one base away suggests this may be a read error. The gene calls are TRBV5-8 and TRBJ1-5, with a weak D call TRBD1 (5 bases). There are 16 residues in the CDR3. CDR1 and CDR2 (germline): SGHTS, YDEGEE. The CDR3 DNA is TGTGCCAGCAGCTTGGCCGGGACGGCTTCTAATCAGCCCCGGCATTTT. It yields the protein CASSLAGTASNQPRHF.

This clonotype was recorded a few times. This sequence joins TRBV29-1 and TRBJ1-2; TRBD1 matches 7 bases. J lost 1 base, V lost 6 bases, and 8 bases had no gene match. The length of the CDR3 is 14 residues. Germline CDR1 SQVTM, CDR2 ANQGSEA. DNA for the CDR3: TGCAGCGTCCCTCCGGGACAGAGTAACTATGGCTACACCTTC. Residues: CSVPPGQSNYGYTF.

This clonotype was seen ten or more times. The rearrangement links TRBV11-2 to TRBJ2-1; the D is unclear. CDR1 and CDR2 (germline): SGHAT, FQNNGV. The CDR3 is 14 residues long. The V gene lost 2 bases and the J gene lost 3 bases, with 8 bases spanning the gap. This chain's CDR3 is CASSLKGSYNEQFF. The CDR3 nucleotides read TGTGCCAGCAGCTTAAAGGGCAGCTACAATGAGCAGTTCTTC.

Many counts were recorded for this clonotype. V usage is TRBV5-1 and J usage is TRBJ2-3, with TRBD2 matching over 12 bases. The V segment lost 1 base and the J segment 3 bases; nucleotides outside the gene matches: 6. Germline V lookup: CDR1 SGHRS, CDR2 YFSETQ. This CDR3 spans 17 amino acids. In DNA, the CDR3 is TGCGCCAGCAGCTTGTACCCTAGCGGGGGGGCTACAGATACGCAGTATTTT. Translating gives CASSLYPSGGATDTQYF. Drawing the rest from reference TRBV5-1 and TRBJ2-3, the complete variable domain is KAGVTQTPRYLIKTRGQQVTLSCSPISGHRSVSWYQQTPGQGLQFLFEYFSETQRNKGNFPGRFSGRQFSNSRSEMNVSTLELGDSALYLCASSLYPSGGATDTQYFGPGTRLTVL.

This clonotype was detected ten times or more. This chain links TRBV20-1 with TRBJ2-3; the match to TRBD2 covers 8 bases. The germline V gene has CDR1 DFQATT and CDR2 SNEGSKA (reference sequence). There are 15 residues in the CDR3. V lost 2 bases to trimming and J lost 2 bases; unmatched junction nucleotides: 6. The CDR3 spells CSARRAGGVTDTQYF. CDR3 nucleotides: TGCAGTGCTAGACGGGCGGGGGGTGTCACAGATACGCAGTATTTT.

With respect to this clonotype: One junction end disagrees with the germline gene, perhaps due to a read error. The chain carries TRBV10-3 and TRBJ1-2; unclear D gene. CDR1 and CDR2 (germline): ENHRY, SYGVKD. This CDR3 comprises 15 residues. The CDR3 DNA is TGTCCCATCAGTGTTGAGTCCGATACTCACTATGGCTACACCTTC. This sequence encodes CPISVESDTHYGYTF.

V is TRBV20-1 and J is TRBJ1-6; the D gene is possibly TRBD1 (5 bases). V was pared by 6 bases and J by 10 bases, with 19 bases between. The CDR3 is made up of 14 amino acids. Germline-derived CDR1 and CDR2 are DFQATT and SNEGSKA (reference sequence). CDR3 sequence reads: CSASGGIKKSPLHF. In nucleotides, the CDR3 is TGCAGTGCAAGCGGGGGTATAAAGAAGTCACCCCTCCACTTT.

The chain links TRBV19 to TRBJ2-1, with 7 bases that match TRBD1. This CDR3 is built from 15 residues. Germline V gene lookup returns CDR1 LNHDA and CDR2 SQIVND (reference sequence). V lost 3 bases and J lost 4; bases outside the gene matches: 6. The CDR3 coding sequence is TGTGCCAGTAGTATGCCGGGACAGCGTTACAATGAGCAGTTCTTC. Its protein is CASSMPGQRYNEQFF.

The chain uses TRBV4-1 and TRBJ1-2, with TRBD1 matching 8 bases. V lost 2 bases, J lost 4 bases, and 9 bases stayed unmatched. Per germline, CDR1 MGHRA and CDR2 YSYEKL. The CDR3 has 16 amino acids. DNA of the CDR3: TGCGCCAGCAGCCAATGGGTGCAGGGGGCGGGCTATGGCTACACCTTC. This codes for CASSQWVQGAGYGYTF.

The chain recombines TRBV10-1 with TRBJ2-7; no clear D. This CDR3 is built from 12 residues. The V end was cut by 6 bases, the J end by 3 bases, with 9 bases between. The germline V gene has CDR1 WNHNN and CDR2 SYGVQD (reference sequence). The CDR3 nucleotides read TGCGCCAGCAGCTTAATGGGCTACGAGCAGTACTTC. It codes for CASSLMGYEQYF.

The chain links TRBV2 to TRBJ2-4, with D possibly called TRBD1 or TRBD2 (5 bases each). CDR1 is SNHLY, CDR2 FYNNEI, per germline. V was shortened by 0 bases and J by 6 bases, with 15 bases between the two germline ends. This CDR3 has 16 amino acids. CDR3 sequence (DNA): TGTGCCAGCAGTGAAGCGCACCTAGTGAGGGGAAACATTCAGTACTTC. Protein product: CASSEAHLVRGNIQYF.

The V call is TRBV11-3, the J call TRBJ1-1, with 8 bases matching TRBD1. The germline gives CDR1 SGHNT, CDR2 YENEEA. The V and J ends lost 6 bases and 4 bases, in that order; junction bases with no gene match: 7. The CDR3 is 14 amino acids. The CDR3 is CASRKQGVTTEAFF. The CDR3 DNA reads as TGTGCCAGCAGAAAACAGGGGGTGACCACTGAAGCTTTCTTT.

The table lists this clonotype with a few counts. V and J are TRBV9 and TRBJ2-5; 9 positions match TRBD2. CDR3 size: 16 residues. The germline V gene encodes CDR1 SGDLS and CDR2 YYNGEE. V shed 0 bases, J shed 8 bases, and the junction held 11 bases outside the gene matches. CDR3 nucleotides: TGTGCCAGCAGCGTAGAGAGCGGGGGGATAGGAGAAACCCAGTACTTC. It codes for CASSVESGGIGETQYF.

This clonotype was recorded once. Since a much larger clone is just one base distant, this may be a read error. CDR3 bases: TGTGCCAGCAGTTACTCTGTGGACTACGAGCAGTTCTTC. Amino acid sequence: CASSYSVDYEQFF. V gene TRBV2 combines with J gene TRBJ2-1, with a weak D call TRBD2 (6 bases). Germline CDR1 is SNHLY and CDR2 is FYNNEI. Trimming took off 5 bases at V and 10 bases at J, with 15 bases between the two ends. The CDR3 has 13 amino acids.

V and J are TRBV15 and TRBJ2-7, with a possible D match to TRBD1 (6 bases). Per the germline V gene, CDR1 is LNHNV and CDR2 is YYDKDF (reference sequence). The CDR3 extends over 16 amino acids. The V end lost 0 bases, the J end lost 6 bases, and 18 bases lay between the germline ends. As DNA, the CDR3 is TGTGCCACCAGCAGAGATGTTTTTAGGGGGTCGGCCGAGCAGTACTTC. It yields the protein CATSRDVFRGSAEQYF.

This clonotype turned up a few times. V gene TRBV20-1 combines with J gene TRBJ1-1; the match to TRBD1 covers 7 bases. V was clipped by 6 bases and J by 1 base; unmatched bases: 11. The V gene's germline CDR1 is DFQATT and CDR2 SNEGSKA (reference sequence). The CDR3 totals 15 residues. CDR3 residues: CSAGRGGTGNTEAFF. In nucleotides, the CDR3 is TGCAGTGCAGGCAGGGGGGGAACGGGGAACACTGAAGCTTTCTTT.

V is TRBV6-2 or TRBV6-3 and J is TRBJ1-1; maybe TRBD1 (5 bases). The CDR3 contains 15 residues. Germline values: CDR1 MNHEY, CDR2 SVGEGT. V lost 4 bases, J lost 1 base, and 13 bases lay in between. The CDR3 DNA sequence: TGTGCCAGCAGTTCCTGGGGGGGAGCGAACACTGAAGCTTTCTTT. It codes for CASSSWGGANTEAFF.

This clonotype was detected many times. This chain uses TRBV15 with TRBJ2-7, with D perhaps being TRBD1 or TRBD2 (5 bases each). This CDR3 is built from 16 residues. The germline gives CDR1 LNHNV, CDR2 YYDKDF (reference sequence). V dropped 0 bases and J dropped 4 bases, with 16 bases sitting between them. DNA of the CDR3: TGTGCCACCAGCAGAGATCCCAGGGAAGCGGTGTACGAGCAGTACTTC. Translating gives CATSRDPREAVYEQYF.

The CDR3 region has the DNA TGTGCCAGCAGCTCCACCGGGGGCTATGGTGGCTACACCTTC. Translating it yields CASSSTGGYGGYTF. V is TRBV7-6 and J is TRBJ1-2; tentative D call: TRBD1 (6 bases). Germline values: CDR1 SGHVS, CDR2 FNYEAQ. V lost 4 bases to trimming and J lost 7 bases, with 16 bases between them. The CDR3 runs to 14 residues. Full variable domain (missing parts from reference TRBV7-6 and TRBJ1-2): GAGVSQSPRYKVTKRGQDVALRCDPISGHVSLYWYRQALGQGPEFLTYFNYEAQQDKSGLPNDRFSAERPEGSISTLTIQRTEQRDSAMYRCASSSTGGYGGYTFGSGTRLTVV.

The gene calls are TRBV19 and TRBJ1-6; TRBD1 matches at 8 bases. Per germline, CDR1 LNHDA and CDR2 SQIVND (reference sequence). This CDR3 comprises 14 residues. V shed 7 bases and J 7 bases; nucleotides not matched to a gene: 6. The CDR3 protein is CASISGGLNSPLHF. The CDR3, as DNA: TGTGCCAGTATCTCAGGGGGCCTCAATTCACCCCTCCACTTT.

This chain uses TRBV5-1 with TRBJ2-3; 7 bases map to TRBD1. The junction had 9 bases not matched to a gene; V was cut back by 0 bases and J by 5 bases. CDR1 is SGHRS and CDR2 is YFSETQ in the germline V gene. This CDR3 is 16 amino acids long. The CDR3 DNA is TGCGCCAGCAGCTTGGTCCTGGGACAGACGCGAGATACGCAGTATTTT. Encoded protein: CASSLVLGQTRDTQYF.

This chain joins TRBV7-9 and TRBJ1-1; 7 bases match TRBD1. CDR3 length equals 13 residues. Per germline, CDR1 SEHNR and CDR2 FQNEAQ (reference sequence). J was trimmed by 2 bases and V by 8 bases; bases with no gene match: 5. For the CDR3, the DNA is TGTGCCAGCCAGGGACAGCCAAACACTGAAGCTTTCTTT. This codes for CASQGQPNTEAFF.

This clonotype was seen repeatedly, ten times or more. The chain joins TRBV5-1 to TRBJ1-4; D is perhaps TRBD1 (5 bases). Germline CDR1 and CDR2: SGHRS and YFSETQ. This CDR3 region has 13 residues. Trimming left V 0 bases short and J 8 bases short, with 8 bases between. The CDR3 spells CASSLAQGEKLFF. DNA for the CDR3: TGCGCCAGCAGCTTGGCGCAGGGAGAAAAACTGTTTTTT.

V is TRBV7-8 and J is TRBJ2-1; the match to TRBD1 covers 7 bases. The CDR3 has 20 residues. V lost 2 bases and J lost 0; bases outside the gene matches: 16. Germline CDR1 is SGHVS and CDR2 is FQNEAQ. The CDR3 nucleotides are TGTGCCAGCAGCTTACATTACGGGACAGATCCCTCCAGCTCCTACAATGAGCAGTTCTTC. Translated, it gives CASSLHYGTDPSSSYNEQFF.

This clonotype has just a few counts. V is TRBV19 and J is TRBJ1-5, with a tentative D call TRBD1 (6 bases). Germline lookup yields CDR1 LNHDA and CDR2 SQIVND (reference sequence). Trimming cost V 5 bases and J 6 bases, with 8 bases left between them. The CDR3 runs to 12 residues. The CDR3 DNA sequence: TGTGCCAGTAGTGAACAGGGTCAGCCCCAGCATTTT. Amino acid sequence: CASSEQGQPQHF.

The gene calls are TRBV24-1 and TRBJ2-2, with 7 nucleotides matching TRBD1. The CDR3 loop spans 18 amino acids. Trimming removed 2 bases from V and 3 bases from J; junction bases left unmatched: 11. Germline CDR1 reads KGHDR; CDR2 reads SFDVKD. CDR3 protein: CATSDYQGVPRDTGELFF. The CDR3 DNA sequence: TGTGCCACCAGTGATTATCAGGGGGTACCAAGGGACACCGGGGAGCTGTTTTTT.

The chain joins TRBV7-2 to TRBJ1-5; no clear D gene. Germline V gives CDR1 SGHTA, CDR2 FQGNSA. This CDR3 region has 13 residues. V was shortened by 3 bases and J by 7 bases, with 10 bases between the two germline ends. Here the CDR3 DNA reads TGTGCCAGCAGCTTCACCGCGAAACAGCCCCAGCATTTT. It translates to CASSFTAKQPQHF.